This TCR beta chain was identified during a study of regulatory T cells in long-lasting Graves disease. Overall study results and limits: Persistent-disease Graves' patients showed less TCR diversity than new cases.

This clonotype was counted many times. The antigen remains unidentified. Investigators prepared the TCR beta libraries by applying iRepertoire HTBI primers and Arm-PCR of CDR3 regions. TCRdb recomputed calls from the multiplex PCR reads with MiXCR, one row per CDR3 protein. The sample has fewer than 500,000 distinct CDR3 sequences, about 16% seen once; the top ten hold more than 9%. The time point is: newly diagnosed GD, antithyroid drugs for less than 3 months. PBMC RNA was the source of the TCR library. CDR1 and CDR2 from the germline V gene are SNHLY and FYNNEI. The V and J ends lost 6 bases and 2 bases respectively, with 14 bases between them. The CDR3 loop spans 15 amino acids. The sample also formed part of further work on T cells in Graves' hyperthyroidism and ophthalmopathy. That investigation notes: The HTBI set primed first-round TCR CDR3 RT-PCR. A model of 13 V-J features distinguished ophthalmopathy from stable hyperthyroidism.

J is TRBJ2-1 and V is TRBV2; D is ambiguous. The material was peripheral blood mononuclear cells (PBMCs), obtained at new diagnosis, from a patient treated with antithyroid drugs. This clonotype was sampled from a man in his forties with Graves disease. CDR3 DNA sequence: TGTGCCAGCAGAAAAAGGACCGCTGCCTACAATGAGCAGTTCTTC. Translating gives CASRKRTAAYNEQFF.